These 3 T cell receptor beta chains originate from one sample sequenced in a study of shared clonotypes between healthy human individuals. This table comes from immunoSEQ multiplex PCR, and its TCRdb copy is limited to in-frame clones, with some not included. The sample carries around 1.4 million clones, approximately 98.5% recorded once. The source material was naive CD4+ T cells sorted from blood. Subset noted: CD45RA+ positively selected. These receptors all stem from a man in his thirties or forties in good health.

The rearrangement joins TRBV7-9 to TRBJ2-1; D tentatively fits TRBD1 or TRBD2 (5 bases each). CDR1 and CDR2 (germline): SEHNR, FQNEAQ (reference sequence). The germline V and J ends were trimmed by 6 bases and 6 bases, with 18 bases remaining between them. The CDR3 sequence is 15 residues long. CDR3 loop: CASSLTRGGGNEQFF. CDR3 in DNA: TGTGCCAGCAGTCTAACCCGGGGCGGCGGCAATGAGCAGTTCTTC.

Regarding this clone: Distinct nucleotide sequences in the sample also encode this CDR3. This sequence joins TRBV9 and TRBJ1-2; 8 bases are shared with TRBD1. J gave up 2 bases and V 4 bases, and 4 bases lay outside the gene matches. The germline CDR1 and CDR2 sequences are SGDLS and YYNGEE. CDR3 length: 14 residues. The CDR3 loop reads CASSRQGPNYGYTF. The CDR3 DNA follows: TGTGCCAGCAGCCGACAGGGGCCCAACTATGGCTACACCTTC.

This chain's CDR3 is CASSLGLAGGNEQFF. CDR3 in DNA: TGTGCCAGCAGCCTGGGGCTAGCGGGAGGGAATGAGCAGTTCTTC. This chain connects TRBV2 to TRBJ2-1; TRBD2 matches at 12 bases. V gave up 6 bases and J gave up 7 bases; unmatched junction bases: 7. CDR3 length: 15 amino acids. Germline V gives CDR1 SNHLY, CDR2 FYNNEI.